The text below deals with one T cell receptor beta chain. Sample treatment: oral pan-JAK inhibitor, 5-10 mg twice daily. Collection of lesional scalp punch biopsies and peripheral blood was performed in alopecia areata patients. The data belong to a study of CD8+ T cells in alopecia areata. This CDR3 contains 13 residues. Germline trimming cut 2 bases from V and 2 bases from J; bases unmatched to any gene: 2. CDR1 is GTSNPN, CDR2 SVGIG, per germline (reference sequence). Extraction and reverse transcription of RNA yielded cDNA as the sequencing template. The protocol was immunoSEQ multiplex PCR, while the TCRdb copy is restricted to in-frame clones and leaves out a portion. The profile shows fewer than 250,000 clones, over 60% of them singletons.

J is TRBJ2-5 and V is TRBV30, with 7 bases identical to TRBD1. The receptor comes from a human donor with alopecia areata. The sequencing here drew on CD4+ T cells sorted from blood, taken at week 4, from a patient treated with tofacitinib. The CDR3 loop reads CAWSSGQQETQYF. CDR3 bases: TGTGCCTGGAGTTCGGGACAGCAAGAGACCCAGTACTTC.